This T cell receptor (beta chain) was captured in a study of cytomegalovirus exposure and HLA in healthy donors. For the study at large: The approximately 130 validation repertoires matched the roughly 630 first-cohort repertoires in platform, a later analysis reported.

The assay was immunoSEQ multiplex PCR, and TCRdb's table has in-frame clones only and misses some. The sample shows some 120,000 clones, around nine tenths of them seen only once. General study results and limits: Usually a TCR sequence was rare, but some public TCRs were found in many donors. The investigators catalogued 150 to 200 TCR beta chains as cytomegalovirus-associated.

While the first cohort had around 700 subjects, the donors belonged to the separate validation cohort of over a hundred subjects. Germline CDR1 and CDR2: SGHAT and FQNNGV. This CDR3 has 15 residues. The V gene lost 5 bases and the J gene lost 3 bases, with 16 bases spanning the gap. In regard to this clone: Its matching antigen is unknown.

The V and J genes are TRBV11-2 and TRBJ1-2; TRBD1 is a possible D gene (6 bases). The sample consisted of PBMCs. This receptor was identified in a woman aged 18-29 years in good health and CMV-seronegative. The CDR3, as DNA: TGTGCCAGCAGCCCTACATCGGGACAACACTATGGCTACACCTTC. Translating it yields CASSPTSGQHYGYTF.